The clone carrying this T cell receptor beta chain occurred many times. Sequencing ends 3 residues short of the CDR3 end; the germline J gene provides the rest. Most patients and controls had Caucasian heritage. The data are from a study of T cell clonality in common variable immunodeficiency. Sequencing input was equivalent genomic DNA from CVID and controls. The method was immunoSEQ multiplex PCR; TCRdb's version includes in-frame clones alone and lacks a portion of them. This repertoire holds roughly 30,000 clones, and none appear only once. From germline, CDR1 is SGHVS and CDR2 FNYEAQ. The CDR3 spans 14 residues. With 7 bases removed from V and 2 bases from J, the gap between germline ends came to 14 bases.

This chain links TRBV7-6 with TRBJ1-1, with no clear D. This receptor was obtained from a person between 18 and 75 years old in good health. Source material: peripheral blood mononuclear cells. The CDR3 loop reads CASKGGQLNTEAFF. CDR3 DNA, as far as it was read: TGTGCCAGCAAAGGTGGGCAGCTTAACACTGAA.